The 4 T cell receptor beta chains in this list originate from one sample, sequenced in a study of identical twins. TCRdb re-analysed the 5' RACE reads in MiXCR, keeping a single row per CDR3 protein. This sample has roughly 280,000 distinct CDR3 sequences, with roughly 9% found just once. The same data also went into a second study, on yellow fever vaccine responses in identical twins.

Input material: CD8+ T cells sorted from blood. These receptors were obtained from a woman aged 18-29 years in good health.

V gene TRBV27 combines with J gene TRBJ2-1; the D gene is possibly TRBD1 (5 bases). Per germline, CDR1 MNHEY and CDR2 SMNVEV (reference sequence). This CDR3 has 14 amino acids. Trimming removed 7 bases at V and 3 bases at J, with 13 bases between. The CDR3 reads CASIGPGFYNEQFF. The CDR3, as DNA: TGTGCCAGCATCGGGCCAGGGTTCTACAATGAGCAGTTCTTC.

J is TRBJ2-2 and V is TRBV4-3; D might be TRBD1 (5 bases). Germline V lookup: CDR1 LGHNA, CDR2 YSLEER. This CDR3 contains 15 residues. Trimming cost V 2 bases and J 6 bases, with 13 bases left between them. CDR3 in amino acids: CASSQLLLGAGELFF. Written as DNA, the CDR3 is TGCGCCAGCAGCCAACTTCTTCTAGGGGCCGGGGAGCTGTTTTTT.

This clonotype turned up a few times. The CDR3 DNA follows: TGTGCCCACTCATCGGGGGCCTACGAGCAGTACTTC. Encoded protein: CAHSSGAYEQYF. The chain links TRBV30 to TRBJ2-7; TRBD2 is a possible D gene (6 bases). V lost 8 bases, J lost 2 bases, and 13 bases lay in between. This CDR3 has 12 amino acids. The germline CDR1 and CDR2 sequences are GTSNPN and SVGIG (reference sequence).

The chain links TRBV4-1 to TRBJ2-7, with 7 bases aligning to TRBD1. Unmatched junction bases numbered 8, after V lost 2 bases and J lost 1 base. The CDR3 has 16 residues. CDR1 is MGHRA and CDR2 is YSYEKL in the germline V gene. CDR3: CASSQTLTGSSYEQYF. The CDR3 DNA is TGCGCCAGCAGCCAAACCTTGACAGGGTCTTCCTACGAGCAGTACTTC.